This T cell receptor (beta chain) was identified in a study of cytomegalovirus exposure and HLA in healthy donors. Including both end residues, the CDR3 is 21 amino acids long. Per germline, CDR1 ENHRY and CDR2 SYGVKD. This clone has only one observation. The limits of the CDR3 on the DNA are not certain, so only TCRdb's listed CDR3 is given. The PCR used 60 Vbeta and 13 Jbeta primers. Libraries were prepared by immunoSEQ multiplex PCR; TCRdb keeps only in-frame clonotypes and omits some of them. The data hold around 130,000 clones, with about 79% observed a single time. This sequence was found in a woman younger than 35 in good health and CMV-seropositive. The rearrangement uses TRBV10-3 and TRBJ2-5; the table gives TRBD2 as D, unverified against the DNA. Specimen: PBMCs. CDR3 residues: CAITWDFLRAVLRAGFYEQYF.